This TCR beta chain originates from a study of cytomegalovirus exposure and HLA in healthy donors. Assay used: immunoSEQ multiplex PCR; TCRdb lists only in-frame clones, some missing. The repertoire holds more than 250,000 clones, with roughly 88% as singletons. Germline assignment: CDR1 SGDLS and CDR2 YYNGEE. V lost 0 bases to trimming and J lost 4 bases, with 10 bases between them. The CDR3 spans 15 residues. Turning to this clone: Its antigen is currently unknown.

Study-level points and caveats: According to the study, about 180 TCR beta chains were cytomegalovirus-associated.

V and J are TRBV9 and TRBJ2-2; tentatively, D is TRBD2 (6 bases). Sequences were obtained from PBMCs. The source of this sequence is a woman younger than 30 in good health and CMV-seronegative. The CDR3 loop is CASSVGGVTTGELFF. CDR3 sequence (DNA): TGTGCCAGCAGCGTAGGGGGGGTTACCACCGGGGAGCTGTTTTTT.